This T cell receptor beta chain was recorded in a study of CD8+ T cells in alopecia areata. Turning to the study itself: Treated individuals took tofacitinib by mouth, 5 to 10 mg twice daily. Tofacitinib therapy lasting 6 to 18 months was followed by 6 months off drug.

Findings and caveats of the study: Among the top 100, expanded CD8+ clones, as well as scalp clonality, were significantly decreased by tofacitinib. Many expanded lesional clones persisted in scalp and blood during tofacitinib.

The CDR3 runs to 13 residues. V dropped 7 bases and J dropped 6 bases, with 15 bases sitting between them. Germline CDR1 is MNHEY and CDR2 is SVGAGI. Indicated treatment: oral pan-JAK inhibitor, 5-10 mg twice daily. On this clone: Its matching antigen is unknown.

As the sequencing template, cDNA was produced by extracting RNA and reverse transcribing it. Measured with immunoSEQ multiplex PCR; TCRdb has only the in-frame clones, and not every one. The sample lists approximately 200,000 clones, 50% to 60% occurring once. The sample here was CD4+ T cells sorted from blood, taken at week 4, from a patient treated with tofacitinib. The clonotype comes from a human donor with alopecia areata. The chain joins TRBV6-5 to TRBJ2-5, with D possibly TRBD1 on 6 matching bases. The CDR3, as DNA: TGTGCCAGCACGGCTTCAGGGACACAGACCCAGTACTTC. As protein: CASTASGTQTQYF.